Listed here are 4 T cell receptor beta chains from one sample, sequenced in a study of prognosis after radiotherapy for stage I lung cancer. Genomic DNA yielded TCR beta CDR3, amplified by two-round multiplex PCR. It was primers specific to each TRBV and TRBJ gene that first-round PCR used. TCRdb recomputed calls from the multiplex PCR reads with MiXCR, one row per CDR3 protein. This sample has around 19,000 distinct CDR3 sequences; 45% to 50% occur once, and the top ten carry approximately 30%. The sequences come from PBMCs, collected before or after stereotactic body radiation therapy (not recorded which). These receptors all stem from a donor aged 50 or older with non-small cell lung cancer.

In its sample, this clonotype ranks as medium-sized. This chain links TRBV11-2 with TRBJ2-3; D call uncertain. Trimming pared 5 bases from V and 0 bases from J, leaving 12 bases between. The CDR3 is made up of 15 amino acids. Per the germline V gene, CDR1 is SGHAT and CDR2 is FQNNGV. In DNA, the CDR3 is TGTGCCAGCAGCCGAAATGTGGCCAGCACAGATACGCAGTATTTT. Its translation: CASSRNVASTDTQYF.

The chain has TRBV12-3 or TRBV12-4 and TRBJ2-2; D is uncertain. CDR3 length: 15 residues. The germline V and J ends were trimmed by 8 bases and 4 bases, with 17 bases remaining between them. In nucleotides, the CDR3 is TGTGCCAGCGGGCGCCTCGGAGCTTTCACCGGGGAGCTGTTTTTT. Translation gives CASGRLGAFTGELFF.

With regard to this clonotype: A far larger clone is only one base removed, so a read error is likely. The chain is built from TRBV6-8 and TRBJ2-6, with 10 bases fitting TRBD2. J gave up 0 bases and V 5 bases, and 10 bases lay outside the gene matches. The CDR3 sequence is 19 residues long. Germline V lookup: CDR1 MNHGY, CDR2 SAAAGT. In nucleotides, the CDR3 is TGTGCCAGCAGTCCTGGACTAGCGGTAAGGGACTCTGGGGCCAACGTCCTGACTTTC. Protein: CASSPGLAVRDSGANVLTF.

The chain combines TRBV11-3 with TRBJ1-6, with D unclear. Germline assignment: CDR1 SGHNT and CDR2 YENEEA. The CDR3 loop spans 14 amino acids. V gave up 1 base and J gave up 8 bases, with 9 bases separating them. CDR3 bases: TGTGCCAGCAGCTTAGTCGACACGTATTCACCCCTCCACTTT. Its protein product is CASSLVDTYSPLHF.